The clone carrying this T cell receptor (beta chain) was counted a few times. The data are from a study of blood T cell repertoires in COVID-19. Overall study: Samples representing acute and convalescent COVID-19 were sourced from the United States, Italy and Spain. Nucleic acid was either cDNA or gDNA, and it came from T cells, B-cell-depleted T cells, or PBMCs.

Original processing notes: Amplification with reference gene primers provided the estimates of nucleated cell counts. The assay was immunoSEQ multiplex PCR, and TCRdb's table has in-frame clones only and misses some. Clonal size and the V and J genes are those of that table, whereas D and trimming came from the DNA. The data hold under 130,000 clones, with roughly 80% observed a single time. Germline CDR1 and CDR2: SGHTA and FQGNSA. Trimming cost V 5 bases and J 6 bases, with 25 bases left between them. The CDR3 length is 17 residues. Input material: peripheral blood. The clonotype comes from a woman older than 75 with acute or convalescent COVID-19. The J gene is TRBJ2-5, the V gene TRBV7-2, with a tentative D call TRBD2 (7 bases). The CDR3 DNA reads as TGTGCCAGCAGCCCCGTTAGGGGGAGGGCCGGGGGGCAGACCCAGTACTTC. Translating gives CASSPVRGRAGGQTQYF. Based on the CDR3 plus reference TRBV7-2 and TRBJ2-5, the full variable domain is GAGVSQSPSNKVTEKGKDVELRCDPISGHTALYWYRQSLGQGLEFLIYFQGNSAPDKSGLPSDRFSAERTGGSVSTLTIQRTQQEDSAVYLCASSPVRGRAGGQTQYFGPGTRLLVL.